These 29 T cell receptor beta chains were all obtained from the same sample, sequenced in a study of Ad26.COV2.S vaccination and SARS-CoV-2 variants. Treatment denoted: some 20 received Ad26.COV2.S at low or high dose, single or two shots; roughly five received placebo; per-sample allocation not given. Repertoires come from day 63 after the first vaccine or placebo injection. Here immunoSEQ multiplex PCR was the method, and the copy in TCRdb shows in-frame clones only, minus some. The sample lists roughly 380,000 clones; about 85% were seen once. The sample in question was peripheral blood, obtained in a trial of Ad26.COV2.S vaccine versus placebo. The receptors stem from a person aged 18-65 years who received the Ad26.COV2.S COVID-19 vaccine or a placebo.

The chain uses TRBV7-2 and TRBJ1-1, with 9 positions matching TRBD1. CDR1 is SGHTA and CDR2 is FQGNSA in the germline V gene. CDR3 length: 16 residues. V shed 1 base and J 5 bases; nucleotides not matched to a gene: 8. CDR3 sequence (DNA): TGTGCCAGCAGCTTAGTGGGTTTTGACAGGGGGACTGAAGCTTTCTTT. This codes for CASSLVGFDRGTEAFF. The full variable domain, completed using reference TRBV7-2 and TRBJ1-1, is GAGVSQSPSNKVTEKGKDVELRCDPISGHTALYWYRQSLGQGLEFLIYFQGNSAPDKSGLPSDRFSAERTGGSVSTLTIQRTQQEDSAVYLCASSLVGFDRGTEAFFGQGTRLTVV.

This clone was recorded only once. DNA for the CDR3: TGCGCCAGCAGTCCGGGGACAGGGGGTGATCAGCCCCAGCATTTT. Its protein product is CASSPGTGGDQPQHF. The chain employs TRBV5-1 and TRBJ1-5; 11 nucleotides match TRBD1. Germline assignment: CDR1 SGHRS and CDR2 YFSETQ. This CDR3 contains 15 residues. The ends lost 5 bases at V and 5 bases at J; junction bases unmatched: 6.

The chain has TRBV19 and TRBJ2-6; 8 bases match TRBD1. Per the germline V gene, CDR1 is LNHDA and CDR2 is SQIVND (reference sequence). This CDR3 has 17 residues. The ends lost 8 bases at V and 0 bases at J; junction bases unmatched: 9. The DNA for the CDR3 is TGTGCCAGTTCCCCCGGGACAGGCATCTCTGGGGCCAACGTCCTGACTTTC. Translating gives CASSPGTGISGANVLTF.

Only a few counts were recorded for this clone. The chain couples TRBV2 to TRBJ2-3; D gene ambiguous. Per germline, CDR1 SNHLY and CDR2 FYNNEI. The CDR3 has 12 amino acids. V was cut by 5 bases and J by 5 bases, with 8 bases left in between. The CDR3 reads CASSYTEDTQYF. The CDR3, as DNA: TGTGCCAGCAGTTACACGGAAGATACGCAGTATTTT.

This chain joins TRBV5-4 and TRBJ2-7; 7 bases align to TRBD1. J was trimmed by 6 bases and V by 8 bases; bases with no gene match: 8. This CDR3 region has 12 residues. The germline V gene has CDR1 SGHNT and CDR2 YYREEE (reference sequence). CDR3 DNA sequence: TGTGCCAGTAAAGGGGGCTTCGGCGAGCAGTACTTC. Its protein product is CASKGGFGEQYF.

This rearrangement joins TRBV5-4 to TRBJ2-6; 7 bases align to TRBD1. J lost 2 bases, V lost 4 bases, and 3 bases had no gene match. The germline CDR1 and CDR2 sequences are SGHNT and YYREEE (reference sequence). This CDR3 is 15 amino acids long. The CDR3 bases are TGTGCCAGCAGCCCTGGGACAGCTGGGGCCAACGTCCTGACTTTC. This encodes CASSPGTAGANVLTF.

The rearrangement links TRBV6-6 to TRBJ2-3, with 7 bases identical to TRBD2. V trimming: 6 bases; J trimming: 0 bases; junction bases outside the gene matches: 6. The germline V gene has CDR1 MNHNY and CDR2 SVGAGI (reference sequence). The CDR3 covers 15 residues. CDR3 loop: CASRSLASSTDTQYF. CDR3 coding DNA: TGTGCCAGCAGATCACTAGCGTCTAGCACAGATACGCAGTATTTT.

This CDR3 is CASSRHGGSYEQYF. The CDR3 DNA is TGTGCCAGCAGTAGACACGGTGGGTCCTACGAGCAGTACTTC. This chain connects TRBV6-5 to TRBJ2-7, with D unresolved. V was shortened by 5 bases and J by 1 base, with 12 bases between the two germline ends. This CDR3 is built from 14 residues. Germline V lookup: CDR1 MNHEY, CDR2 SVGAGI.

CDR3: CASSSGGGGEQYF. The CDR3 DNA sequence: TGTGCCAGCAGTTCCGGCGGGGGCGGGGAGCAGTACTTC. V and J are TRBV27 and TRBJ2-7; a possible D gene is TRBD2 (7 bases). CDR1 MNHEY and CDR2 SMNVEV come from the germline V gene (reference sequence). The CDR3 consists of 13 residues. Trimming cost V 4 bases and J 7 bases, with 14 bases left between them.

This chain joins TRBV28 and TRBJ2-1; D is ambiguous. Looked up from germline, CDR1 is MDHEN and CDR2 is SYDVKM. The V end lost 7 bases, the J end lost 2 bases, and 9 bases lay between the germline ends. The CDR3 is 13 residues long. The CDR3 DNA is TGTGCCAGCATGCTTCCCGCCTACAATGAGCAGTTCTTC. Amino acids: CASMLPAYNEQFF.

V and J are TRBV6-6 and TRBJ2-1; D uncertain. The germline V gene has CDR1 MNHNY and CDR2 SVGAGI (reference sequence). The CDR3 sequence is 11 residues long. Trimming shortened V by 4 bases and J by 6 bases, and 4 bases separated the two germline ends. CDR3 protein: CASSWANEQFF. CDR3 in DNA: TGTGCCAGCAGTTGGGCCAATGAGCAGTTCTTC.

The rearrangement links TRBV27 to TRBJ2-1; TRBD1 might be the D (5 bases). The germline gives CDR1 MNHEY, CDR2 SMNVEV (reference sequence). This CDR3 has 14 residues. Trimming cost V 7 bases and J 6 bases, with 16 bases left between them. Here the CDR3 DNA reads TGTGCCAGCACCCTGTTATCACAGGCCAATGAGCAGTTCTTC. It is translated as CASTLLSQANEQFF.

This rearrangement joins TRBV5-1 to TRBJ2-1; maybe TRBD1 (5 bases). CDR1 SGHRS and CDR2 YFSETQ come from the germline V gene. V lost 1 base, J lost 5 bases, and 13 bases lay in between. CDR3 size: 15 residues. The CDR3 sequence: CASSLRQGINNEQFF. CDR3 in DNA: TGCGCCAGCAGCTTGCGCCAGGGAATCAACAATGAGCAGTTCTTC.

CDR3 protein: CASSSLAGVTGELFF. CDR3 nucleotides: TGTGCCAGCAGTTCTCTAGCGGGAGTTACCGGGGAGCTGTTTTTT. This sequence joins TRBV6-5 and TRBJ2-2; TRBD2 matches 10 bases. This CDR3 has 15 amino acids. Unmatched junction bases numbered 4, after V lost 4 bases and J lost 5 bases. From germline, CDR1 is MNHEY and CDR2 SVGAGI.

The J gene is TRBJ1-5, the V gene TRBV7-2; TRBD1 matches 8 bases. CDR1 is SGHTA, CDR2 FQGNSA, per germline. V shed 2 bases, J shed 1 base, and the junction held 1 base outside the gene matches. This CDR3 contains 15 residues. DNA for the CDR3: TGTGCCAGCAGCTTAAACAGGGGGAGCAATCAGCCCCAGCATTTT. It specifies CASSLNRGSNQPQHF.

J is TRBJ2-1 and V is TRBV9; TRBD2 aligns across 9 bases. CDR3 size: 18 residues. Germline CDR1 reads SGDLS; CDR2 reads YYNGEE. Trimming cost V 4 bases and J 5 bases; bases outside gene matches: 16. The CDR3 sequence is CASSSRGASGKRNNEQFF. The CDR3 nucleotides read TGTGCCAGCAGCTCCCGTGGGGCTAGCGGGAAAAGAAACAATGAGCAGTTCTTC.

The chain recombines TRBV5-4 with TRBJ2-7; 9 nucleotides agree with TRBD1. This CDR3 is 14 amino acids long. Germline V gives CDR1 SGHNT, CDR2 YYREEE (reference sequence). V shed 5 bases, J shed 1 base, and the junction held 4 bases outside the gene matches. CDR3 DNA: TGTGCCAGCAGACCGGGACAGGGTTCCTACGAGCAGTACTTC. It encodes CASRPGQGSYEQYF.

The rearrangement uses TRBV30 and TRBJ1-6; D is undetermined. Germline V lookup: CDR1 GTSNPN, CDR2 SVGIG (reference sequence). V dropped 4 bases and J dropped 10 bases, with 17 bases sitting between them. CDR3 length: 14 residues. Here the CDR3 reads CAWKERTIGSPLHF. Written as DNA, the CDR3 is TGTGCCTGGAAAGAGCGGACGATAGGATCACCCCTCCACTTT.

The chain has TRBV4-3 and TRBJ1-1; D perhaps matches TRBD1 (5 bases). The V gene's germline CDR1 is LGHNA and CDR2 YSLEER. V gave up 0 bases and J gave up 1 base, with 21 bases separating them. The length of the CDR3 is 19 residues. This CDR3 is CASSQDPGLGETRNTEAFF. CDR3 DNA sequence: TGCGCCAGCAGCCAAGACCCCGGACTGGGGGAGACAAGGAACACTGAAGCTTTCTTT.

For the CDR3, the DNA is TGTGCCAGCAGCTTAGGGTCGGGCTCTGGAAACACCATATATTTT. Protein sequence: CASSLGSGSGNTIYF. This chain connects TRBV7-2 to TRBJ1-3; D call uncertain. This CDR3 spans 15 amino acids. Between the trimmed V and J ends, which lost 1 base and 0 bases, there was a span of 7 bases. Germline CDR1 and CDR2: SGHTA and FQGNSA.

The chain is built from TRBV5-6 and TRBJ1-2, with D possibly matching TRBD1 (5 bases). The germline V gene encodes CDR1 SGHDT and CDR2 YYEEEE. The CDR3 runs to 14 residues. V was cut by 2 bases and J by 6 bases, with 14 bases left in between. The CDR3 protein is CASSFPTVHNGYTF. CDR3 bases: TGTGCCAGCAGCTTCCCGACAGTCCATAATGGCTACACCTTC.

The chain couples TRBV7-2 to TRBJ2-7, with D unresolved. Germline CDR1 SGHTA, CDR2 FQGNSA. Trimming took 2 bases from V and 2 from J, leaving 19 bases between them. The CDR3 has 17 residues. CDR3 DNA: TGTGCCAGCAGCTTAACGCCCCAACCGAAGCACCCCTACGAGCAGTACTTC. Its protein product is CASSLTPQPKHPYEQYF.

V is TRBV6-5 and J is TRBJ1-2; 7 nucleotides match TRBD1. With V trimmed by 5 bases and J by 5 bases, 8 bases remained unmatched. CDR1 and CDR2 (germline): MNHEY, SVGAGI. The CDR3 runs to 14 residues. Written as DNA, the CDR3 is TGTGCCAGCAGTCCCGGGACAGCGAGATATGGCTACACCTTC. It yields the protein CASSPGTARYGYTF.

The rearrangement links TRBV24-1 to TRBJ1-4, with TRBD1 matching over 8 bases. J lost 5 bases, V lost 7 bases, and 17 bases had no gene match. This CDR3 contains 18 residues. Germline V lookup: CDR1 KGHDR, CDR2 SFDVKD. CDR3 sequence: CATRMTGDSQGANEKLFF. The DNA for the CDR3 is TGTGCCACCAGGATGACTGGGGATAGTCAGGGGGCAAATGAAAAACTGTTTTTT.

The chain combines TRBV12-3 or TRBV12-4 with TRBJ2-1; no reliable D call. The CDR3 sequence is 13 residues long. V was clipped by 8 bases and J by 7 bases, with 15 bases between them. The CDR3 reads CASGLQFRNEQFF. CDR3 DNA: TGTGCCAGCGGGCTCCAATTTAGAAATGAGCAGTTCTTC.

The CDR3 reads CASSPRDRDSGEQYF. CDR3 sequence (DNA): TGTGCCAGCAGCCCCCGGGACAGGGATTCCGGCGAGCAGTACTTC. The V call is TRBV7-9, the J call TRBJ2-7; the match to TRBD1 covers 9 bases. Germline V gene sequence: CDR1 SEHNR, CDR2 FQNEAQ (reference sequence). V lost 5 bases, J lost 6 bases, and 11 bases stayed unmatched. CDR3 length: 15 residues.

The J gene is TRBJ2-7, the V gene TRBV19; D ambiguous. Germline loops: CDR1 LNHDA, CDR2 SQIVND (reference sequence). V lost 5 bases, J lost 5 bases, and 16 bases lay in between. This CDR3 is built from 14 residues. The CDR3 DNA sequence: TGTGCCAGTAGTCATGCCACTCCGTCCCACGAGCAGTACTTC. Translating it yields CASSHATPSHEQYF. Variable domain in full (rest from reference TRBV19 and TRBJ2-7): DGGITQSPKYLFRKEGQNVTLSCEQNLNHDAMYWYRQDPGQGLRLIYYSQIVNDFQKGDIAEGYSVSREKKESFPLTVTSAQKNPTAFYLCASSHATPSHEQYFGPGTRLTVT.

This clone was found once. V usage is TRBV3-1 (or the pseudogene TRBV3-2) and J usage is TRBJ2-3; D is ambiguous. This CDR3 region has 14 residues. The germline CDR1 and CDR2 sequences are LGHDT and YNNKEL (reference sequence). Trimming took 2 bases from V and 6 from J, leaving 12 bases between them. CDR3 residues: CASSQRPADDTQYF. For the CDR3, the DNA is TGTGCCAGCAGCCAACGCCCGGCGGACGATACGCAGTATTTT.

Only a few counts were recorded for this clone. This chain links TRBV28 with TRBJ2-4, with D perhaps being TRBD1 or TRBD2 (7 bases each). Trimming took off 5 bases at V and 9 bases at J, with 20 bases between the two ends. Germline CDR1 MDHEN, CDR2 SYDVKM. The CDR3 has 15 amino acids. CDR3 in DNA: TGTGCCAGCAGTACACCGACGGGACAGCGGGGCATTCAGTACTTC. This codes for CASSTPTGQRGIQYF.